A single sample is the source of the 22 T cell receptor beta chains below, sequenced in a study of shared clonotypes between healthy human individuals. The table came from immunoSEQ multiplex PCR; TCRdb's copy has only in-frame clones and leaves some out. The sample holds fewer than 2.5 million clones, approximately 93% seen once. The sample consisted of naive CD4+ T cells from PBMCs. Regarding subset: CD45RA+ positively selected. All receptors derive from a man aged 18 to 35 in good health. Some clones in this sample may be carry-over from other donors' samples.

The V call is TRBV28, the J call TRBJ2-7, with 7 bases lining up with TRBD1. The CDR3 loop spans 12 amino acids. With V trimmed by 5 bases and J by 7 bases, 5 bases remained unmatched. Germline CDR1 is MDHEN and CDR2 is SYDVKM. CDR3 sequence reads: CASSKYRGEQYF. In nucleotides, the CDR3 is TGTGCCAGCAGTAAATACAGGGGAGAGCAGTACTTC.

The table lists this clone with a count of one. The gene calls are TRBV15 and TRBJ2-1; 7 nucleotides agree with TRBD1. The CDR3 runs to 15 residues. V dropped 4 bases and J dropped 3; count of bases not matched to a gene: 6. CDR1 is LNHNV and CDR2 is YYDKDF in the germline V gene (reference sequence). The DNA of the CDR3 is TGTGCCACCAGCACCGACAGGGACGGCTACAATGAGCAGTTCTTC. Its translation is CATSTDRDGYNEQFF.

This clone was found once. The chain couples TRBV5-1 to TRBJ1-2, with TRBD1 matching over 7 bases. Trimming at V came to 2 bases and at J to 8 bases, leaving 9 bases not matched to a gene. CDR1 and CDR2 (germline): SGHRS, YFSETQ. This CDR3 is built from 14 residues. The CDR3 DNA reads TGCGCCAGCAGCTTTACGACAGGGAATGGCGGCTACACCTTC. Translated: CASSFTTGNGGYTF.

As regards this clone: Other DNA sequences in the sample encode the same CDR3. The chain employs TRBV6-5 and TRBJ2-7; 11 positions agree with TRBD2. The CDR3 is 14 residues long. V was clipped by 5 bases and J by 3 bases; unmatched bases: 3. Germline-derived CDR1 and CDR2 are MNHEY and SVGAGI. The CDR3 is CASSRLAGNYEQYF. The CDR3 nucleotides read TGTGCCAGCAGTAGACTAGCGGGAAACTACGAGCAGTACTTC.

This rearrangement joins TRBV5-1 to TRBJ2-1; the match to TRBD1 covers 10 bases. With 1 base clipped from V and 5 bases from J, the junction kept 3 bases outside the gene matches. Germline CDR1 and CDR2: SGHRS and YFSETQ. This CDR3 is 15 amino acids long. The CDR3 sequence: CASSLIGTGDNEQFF. CDR3 DNA sequence: TGCGCCAGCAGCTTGATTGGGACAGGGGACAATGAGCAGTTCTTC.

V and J are TRBV5-1 and TRBJ2-1; the D gene is possibly TRBD1 (6 bases). Deletions cut 2 bases from V and 7 bases from J, with 13 bases between. The germline CDR1 and CDR2 sequences are SGHRS and YFSETQ. There are 14 residues in the CDR3. This chain's CDR3 is CASSFEGQGNEQFF. The CDR3 coding sequence is TGCGCCAGCAGCTTTGAGGGTCAGGGGAATGAGCAGTTCTTC.

This rearrangement joins TRBV7-3 to TRBJ2-4, with 8 bases matching TRBD1. Per the germline V gene, CDR1 is SGHTA and CDR2 is FQGTGA. The junction had 17 bases not matched to a gene; V was cut back by 4 bases and J by 0 bases. This CDR3 has 20 amino acids. This CDR3 reads CASSSHNHQQQGVAKNIQYF. Written as DNA, the CDR3 is TGTGCCAGCAGCTCCCACAACCACCAACAACAGGGGGTAGCCAAAAACATTCAGTACTTC.

The CDR3 DNA follows: TGTGCCAGTAGTAGGGCGGGGAGCTCCTACGAGCAGTACTTC. Protein product: CASSRAGSSYEQYF. V is TRBV19 and J is TRBJ2-7, with D possibly being TRBD2 (6 bases). V was clipped by 4 bases and J by 0 bases, with 10 bases between them. Germline V gene data show CDR1 as LNHDA and CDR2 as SQIVND (reference sequence). This CDR3 is 14 amino acids long.

As to this clone: The sample holds other DNA sequences that translate to the same CDR3. The J gene is TRBJ2-7, the V gene TRBV6-5; 10 nucleotides match TRBD2. This CDR3 is 16 amino acids long. Germline loops: CDR1 MNHEY, CDR2 SVGAGI. V shed 0 bases and J 1 base; nucleotides not matched to a gene: 3. The CDR3: CASSYSVLAGSYEQYF. As DNA, the CDR3 is TGTGCCAGCAGTTACTCGGTACTAGCGGGGTCCTACGAGCAGTACTTC.

The V call is TRBV27, the J call TRBJ2-3, with D unclear. The CDR3 runs to 12 residues. V was shortened by 8 bases and J by 2 bases, with 8 bases between the two germline ends. The germline V gene encodes CDR1 MNHEY and CDR2 SMNVEV (reference sequence). CDR3 DNA: TGTGCCAGCGCGGAGACCACAGATACGCAGTATTTT. Residues: CASAETTDTQYF.

The chain is built from TRBV11-2 and TRBJ2-2; possible D gene TRBD1, 5 bases. The CDR3 length is 16 residues. CDR1 is SGHAT, CDR2 FQNNGV, per germline. V shed 1 base and J shed 1 base, with 10 bases lying between them. The CDR3 loop is CASSLVFQGNTGELFF. The CDR3 nucleotides are TGTGCCAGCAGCTTAGTTTTTCAGGGGAACACCGGGGAGCTGTTTTTT. Variable domain in full (rest from reference TRBV11-2 and TRBJ2-2): EAGVAQSPRYKIIEKRQSVAFWCNPISGHATLYWYQQILGQGPKLLIQFQNNGVVDDSQLPKDRFSAERLKGVDSTLKIQPAKLEDSAVYLCASSLVFQGNTGELFFGEGSRLTVL.

V and J are TRBV5-1 and TRBJ2-5, with D maybe TRBD2 (6 bases). Looked up from germline, CDR1 is SGHRS and CDR2 is YFSETQ. The V gene lost 4 bases and the J gene lost 2 bases, with 12 bases spanning the gap. CDR3 length equals 14 residues. The CDR3 DNA sequence: TGCGCCAGCAGCCCATTAGCGGCTCAAGAGACCCAGTACTTC. As protein: CASSPLAAQETQYF.

V and J are TRBV2 and TRBJ1-2; a possible D gene is TRBD1 (5 bases). The CDR3 covers 13 residues. Germline V lookup: CDR1 SNHLY, CDR2 FYNNEI. V was pared by 4 bases and J by 2 bases, with 8 bases between. In nucleotides, the CDR3 is TGTGCCAGCAGTGTGGACAAAAACTATGGCTACACCTTC. It translates to CASSVDKNYGYTF.

The rearrangement joins TRBV6-5 to TRBJ2-3; the match to TRBD1 covers 12 bases. The CDR3 is 16 amino acids. CDR1 and CDR2 from the germline V gene are MNHEY and SVGAGI. V lost 4 bases to trimming and J lost 2 bases; unmatched junction nucleotides: 4. In nucleotides, the CDR3 is TGTGCCAGCAGTTCGGGACAGGGGGCAGTCACAGATACGCAGTATTTT. It encodes CASSSGQGAVTDTQYF.

The CDR3 is CAISESQGGIDEKLFF. The CDR3 DNA is TGTGCCATCAGTGAGTCCCAGGGGGGGATTGATGAAAAACTGTTTTTT. This chain links TRBV10-3 with TRBJ1-4; TRBD1 matches 7 bases. The junction had 7 bases not matched to a gene; V was cut back by 0 bases and J by 6 bases. Germline CDR1 reads ENHRY; CDR2 reads SYGVKD. This CDR3 is 16 amino acids long.

V is TRBV19 and J is TRBJ2-5; D unresolved. The germline V gene encodes CDR1 LNHDA and CDR2 SQIVND (reference sequence). V dropped 7 bases and J dropped 2 bases, with 14 bases sitting between them. The CDR3 contains 14 residues. CDR3 residues: CASNKAPSQETQYF. The CDR3 bases are TGTGCCAGTAATAAAGCCCCTTCTCAAGAGACCCAGTACTTC.

The chain combines TRBV28 with TRBJ2-7; 7 bases are a match to TRBD1. Germline loops: CDR1 MDHEN, CDR2 SYDVKM. The CDR3 extends over 13 amino acids. Trimming cost V 5 bases and J 2 bases; bases outside gene matches: 3. This CDR3 reads CASSAGGPYEQYF. CDR3 coding DNA: TGTGCCAGCAGTGCAGGGGGACCCTACGAGCAGTACTTC.

The chain combines TRBV5-1 with TRBJ2-3; D remains ambiguous. Germline CDR1 reads SGHRS; CDR2 reads YFSETQ. The V end lost 0 bases, the J end lost 1 base, and 6 bases lay between the germline ends. CDR3 length equals 14 residues. The CDR3 sequence: CASSLDFGTDTQYF. The CDR3 nucleotides are TGCGCCAGCAGCTTGGATTTTGGCACAGATACGCAGTATTTT. Full variable domain (missing parts from reference TRBV5-1 and TRBJ2-3): KAGVTQTPRYLIKTRGQQVTLSCSPISGHRSVSWYQQTPGQGLQFLFEYFSETQRNKGNFPGRFSGRQFSNSRSEMNVSTLELGDSALYLCASSLDFGTDTQYFGPGTRLTVL.

This chain links TRBV28 with TRBJ1-2; D is uncertain. Germline lookup yields CDR1 MDHEN and CDR2 SYDVKM. Trimming removed 5 bases at V and 3 bases at J, with 10 bases between. The CDR3 consists of 13 residues. CDR3 bases: TGTGCCAGCAGTCGTGCCGGGGACTATGGCTACACCTTC. Protein sequence: CASSRAGDYGYTF.

The chain recombines TRBV28 with TRBJ1-5; D gene uncertain. Germline CDR1 and CDR2: MDHEN and SYDVKM. V was trimmed by 1 base and J by 5 bases, leaving 15 bases between them. The CDR3 is 16 amino acids. CDR3 coding DNA: TGTGCCAGCAGTTTATCCGACCGCGCCAGCCATCAGCCCCAGCATTTT. Amino acids: CASSLSDRASHQPQHF. Complete variable domain (other parts from reference TRBV28 and TRBJ1-5): DVKVTQSSRYLVKRTGEKVFLECVQDMDHENMFWYRQDPGLGLRLIYFSYDVKMKEKGDIPEGYSVSREKKERFSLILESASTNQTSMYLCASSLSDRASHQPQHFGDGTRLSIL.

Comments on this clone: An end of the junction differs from the germline gene, which may be a read error. The genes are TRBV9 and TRBJ2-7; 16 bases are shared with TRBD2. The CDR3 has 18 amino acids. Germline V gene lookup returns CDR1 SGDLS and CDR2 YYNGEE. As DNA, the CDR3 is TGTGCCAGCAGCGCGGGACTAGCGGGAGGGCCCTTCTCCTCCGAGCAGTACTTC. This encodes CASSAGLAGGPFSSEQYF.

On this clone: The sample contains more than one DNA sequence encoding this CDR3. This chain uses TRBV29-1 with TRBJ2-5; 7 bases map to TRBD1. V lost 5 bases and J lost 5; bases outside the gene matches: 5. CDR1 and CDR2 (germline): SQVTM, ANQGSEA. This CDR3 spans 12 amino acids. CDR3 amino acids: CSVRTGAETQYF. CDR3 coding DNA: TGCAGCGTTCGAACAGGGGCTGAGACCCAGTACTTC.